These 32 T cell receptor beta chains share one sample of origin, sequenced in a study of blood T cell repertoires in COVID-19. Measured with immunoSEQ multiplex PCR; TCRdb has only the in-frame clones, and not every one. The sample lists more than 200,000 clones, around four fifths occurring once. Material: peripheral blood. The receptor set was obtained from a man in his sixties with acute or convalescent COVID-19.

The chain combines TRBV3-1 (or the pseudogene TRBV3-2) with TRBJ1-4, with 7 bases that match TRBD1. The CDR3 is made up of 16 amino acids. The V gene's germline CDR1 is LGHDT and CDR2 YNNKEL (reference sequence). Unmatched junction bases numbered 6, after V lost 1 base and J lost 4 bases. CDR3 in DNA: TGTGCCAGCAGCCAAGTTTCGGGACAGCTTAATGAAAAACTGTTTTTT. This translates into CASSQVSGQLNEKLFF.

The V gene is TRBV15, the J gene TRBJ2-3, with D unclear. This CDR3 comprises 17 residues. CDR1 is LNHNV and CDR2 is YYDKDF in the germline V gene (reference sequence). V lost 4 bases to trimming and J lost 0 bases, with 17 bases between them. The CDR3 sequence is CATSTGFFGASTDTQYF. CDR3 bases: TGTGCCACCAGCACCGGTTTTTTTGGTGCTAGCACAGATACGCAGTATTTT.

This chain connects TRBV6-5 to TRBJ1-2; 7 nucleotides match TRBD1. Looked up from germline, CDR1 is MNHEY and CDR2 is SVGAGI. The CDR3 covers 14 residues. Unmatched junction bases numbered 11, after V lost 8 bases and J lost 5 bases. The CDR3 reads CASEEGRGWYGYTF. The CDR3 region has the DNA TGTGCCAGCGAGGAAGGCAGGGGGTGGTATGGCTACACCTTC.

The chain carries TRBV5-1 and TRBJ2-7; maybe TRBD1 (8 bases). The CDR3 loop spans 14 amino acids. CDR1 is SGHRS and CDR2 is YFSETQ in the germline V gene. V lost 5 bases and J lost 5, with 17 bases in between. CDR3 loop: CASRDREGPNEQYF. CDR3 nucleotide sequence: TGCGCCAGCAGGGACAGGGAGGGCCCAAACGAGCAGTACTTC.

J is TRBJ2-5 and V is TRBV6-5, with 7 bases matching TRBD1. Germline V gene lookup returns CDR1 MNHEY and CDR2 SVGAGI. J lost 4 bases, V lost 5 bases, and 1 base had no gene match. The CDR3 runs to 12 residues. CDR3 amino acids: CASSPGGETQYF. In DNA form, the CDR3 reads TGTGCCAGCAGTCCAGGGGGAGAGACCCAGTACTTC.

The gene calls are TRBV5-4 and TRBJ2-3; D perhaps matches TRBD2 (6 bases). The CDR3 runs to 13 residues. Germline CDR1 is SGHNT and CDR2 is YYREEE (reference sequence). Trimming removed 2 bases at V and 5 bases at J, with 9 bases between. This CDR3 reads CASSLYSGDTQYF. CDR3 sequence (DNA): TGTGCCAGCAGCTTATATAGCGGAGATACGCAGTATTTT.

The V call is TRBV30, the J call TRBJ2-7; the D gene is possibly TRBD1 (6 bases). Germline V gives CDR1 GTSNPN, CDR2 SVGIG (reference sequence). This CDR3 contains 11 residues. V was pared by 4 bases and J by 3 bases, with 7 bases between. The CDR3: CAWTRGYEQYF. CDR3 DNA: TGTGCCTGGACCAGGGGCTACGAGCAGTACTTC.

The rearrangement links TRBV28 to TRBJ2-7; D gene ambiguous. V was pared by 6 bases and J by 1 base, with 13 bases between. The CDR3 has 14 residues. Germline V gene data show CDR1 as MDHEN and CDR2 as SYDVKM. This CDR3 reads CASRPAGRSYEQYF. Written as DNA, the CDR3 is TGTGCCAGCAGACCCGCCGGCAGGTCCTACGAGCAGTACTTC.

V is TRBV7-2 and J is TRBJ2-7; possibly TRBD2 for D (5 bases). Per the germline V gene, CDR1 is SGHTA and CDR2 is FQGNSA. This CDR3 contains 14 residues. The ends were cut back, 5 bases at V and 4 bases at J, with 15 bases in the middle. CDR3 in amino acids: CASSLYYTGYEQYF. The CDR3 coding sequence is TGTGCCAGCAGCCTATACTATACGGGGTACGAGCAGTACTTC.

J is TRBJ2-7 and V is TRBV3-1 (or the pseudogene TRBV3-2); TRBD2 matches 12 bases. V lost 5 bases, J lost 1 base, and 6 bases stayed unmatched. The CDR3 totals 16 residues. CDR1 is LGHDT and CDR2 is YNNKEL in the germline V gene (reference sequence). This CDR3 is CASSFPGTSGSYEQYF. In nucleotides, the CDR3 is TGTGCCAGCAGCTTCCCGGGGACTAGCGGGTCCTACGAGCAGTACTTC.

The chain joins TRBV12-3 or TRBV12-4 to TRBJ2-1; no clear D gene. This CDR3 comprises 11 residues. The V and J ends lost 0 bases and 13 bases respectively, with 7 bases between them. CDR3: CASSLAAAQFF. The DNA of the CDR3 is TGTGCCAGCAGTTTAGCGGCGGCCCAGTTCTTC.

The chain joins TRBV10-1 to TRBJ2-1; D may be TRBD1 (5 bases). V shed 5 bases and J shed 5 bases, with 16 bases lying between them. Germline V gene lookup returns CDR1 WNHNN and CDR2 SYGVQD (reference sequence). The CDR3 runs to 15 residues. The CDR3 bases are TGCGCCAGCAGTAAACTTCCAGGGTCGGACAATGAGCAGTTCTTC. Translating gives CASSKLPGSDNEQFF.

This chain joins TRBV5-4 and TRBJ2-2; tentatively, D is TRBD1 (6 bases). The germline CDR1 and CDR2 sequences are SGHNT and YYREEE (reference sequence). Trimming stripped 2 bases from V and 0 bases from J, with 8 bases between. This CDR3 has 15 amino acids. CDR3 residues: CASSFGTPNTGELFF. CDR3 nucleotides: TGTGCCAGCAGCTTCGGGACACCGAACACCGGGGAGCTGTTTTTT.

This clone was counted a single time. The V call is TRBV18, the J call TRBJ1-1; D is possibly TRBD1 (6 bases). There are 17 residues in the CDR3. With 0 bases removed from V and 4 bases from J, the gap between germline ends came to 18 bases. Germline V lookup: CDR1 KGHSH, CDR2 LQKENI. CDR3 in amino acids: CASSPPGLRGRGTEAFF. CDR3 coding DNA: TGTGCCAGCTCACCACCGGGGCTGCGGGGGCGAGGCACTGAAGCTTTCTTT. The full variable domain, its missing parts supplied by reference TRBV18 and TRBJ1-1, is NAGVMQNPRHLVRRRGQEARLRCSPMKGHSHVYWYRQLPEEGLKFMVYLQKENIIDESGMPKERFSAEFPKEGPSILRIQQVVRGDSAAYFCASSPPGLRGRGTEAFFGQGTRLTVV.

This clone came up once. CDR3 amino acids: CSVEREKLFF. DNA of the CDR3: TGCAGCGTTGAGCGGGAAAAACTGTTTTTT. The J gene is TRBJ1-4, the V gene TRBV29-1; D uncertain. The CDR3 length is 10 residues. CDR1 and CDR2 from the germline V gene are SQVTM and ANQGSEA. V lost 3 bases and J 8 bases, leaving 4 bases between the germline ends.

V gene TRBV5-1 combines with J gene TRBJ2-7; 8 nucleotides match TRBD1. Trimming removed 6 bases from V and 6 bases from J; junction bases left unmatched: 2. This CDR3 contains 11 residues. Germline loops: CDR1 SGHRS, CDR2 YFSETQ. The DNA of the CDR3 is TGCGCCAGCAAGACAGGGGTCGAGCAGTACTTC. It yields the protein CASKTGVEQYF.

This clone was seen a handful of times. The chain recombines TRBV3-1 (or the pseudogene TRBV3-2) with TRBJ1-6; 8 bases align to TRBD1. The CDR3 length is 15 residues. The germline V gene has CDR1 LGHDT and CDR2 YNNKEL (reference sequence). With 4 bases clipped from V and 3 bases from J, the junction kept 2 bases outside the gene matches. CDR3 protein: CASSLGQGYNSPLHF. The CDR3 DNA sequence: TGTGCCAGCAGCCTAGGACAGGGCTATAATTCACCCCTCCACTTT.

This clone was seen only a few times. The chain joins TRBV5-1 to TRBJ1-1, with D possibly being TRBD1 (5 bases). Germline CDR1 SGHRS, CDR2 YFSETQ. The CDR3 extends over 13 amino acids. V was trimmed by 4 bases and J by 6 bases, leaving 13 bases between them. The CDR3 protein is CASSPGVIPEAFF. In DNA form, the CDR3 reads TGCGCCAGCAGCCCGGGGGTTATCCCTGAAGCTTTCTTT.

The CDR3 protein is CASSETATYEQYF. The CDR3 DNA reads as TGTGCCAGCAGCGAGACAGCAACCTACGAGCAGTACTTC. This chain connects TRBV7-9 to TRBJ2-7; a weak D match, TRBD1 (5 bases). The CDR3 covers 13 residues. V gave up 5 bases and J gave up 2 bases, with 10 bases separating them. Germline lookup yields CDR1 SEHNR and CDR2 FQNEAQ (reference sequence).

This clone was counted once. The chain couples TRBV27 to TRBJ2-1, with D possibly matching TRBD2 (6 bases). Germline CDR1 is MNHEY and CDR2 is SMNVEV (reference sequence). The V end was cut by 6 bases, the J end by 9 bases, with 12 bases between. This CDR3 contains 12 residues. This CDR3 is CASSLGGTEQFF. CDR3 in DNA: TGTGCCAGCAGCCTGGGGGGTACTGAGCAGTTCTTC.

This clone was seen more than once but under ten times. V usage is TRBV27 and J usage is TRBJ2-7; TRBD1 matches 9 bases. With 5 bases clipped from V and 2 bases from J, the junction kept 4 bases outside the gene matches. CDR1 is MNHEY and CDR2 is SMNVEV in the germline V gene (reference sequence). The CDR3 spans 14 residues. CDR3 region: CASSRTGDAYEQYF. Here the CDR3 DNA reads TGTGCCAGCAGTCGGACAGGGGATGCCTACGAGCAGTACTTC.

The chain links TRBV19 to TRBJ2-7; 10 positions match TRBD2. From germline, CDR1 is LNHDA and CDR2 SQIVND (reference sequence). The length of the CDR3 is 17 residues. Trimming took 5 bases from V and 2 from J; bases not matched to a gene: 12. CDR3 in DNA: TGTGCCAGTAGTCAGGGGCTAGCGGGGGATTTAACCTACGAGCAGTACTTC. It translates to CASSQGLAGDLTYEQYF.

The genes are TRBV6-1 and TRBJ2-1, with 9 bases that match TRBD2. V lost 2 bases, J lost 6 bases, and 5 bases stayed unmatched. CDR1 and CDR2 from the germline V gene are MNHNS and SASEGT. The CDR3 runs to 15 residues. The CDR3 region has the DNA TGTGCCAGCAGTGAATGGCGGGGGGGCCTCAATGAGCAGTTCTTC. Its translation is CASSEWRGGLNEQFF.

This clone was seen only once. J is TRBJ2-1 and V is TRBV6-1; unclear D gene. Germline V gives CDR1 MNHNS, CDR2 SASEGT. Trimming cost V 1 base and J 11 bases, with 12 bases left between them. The CDR3 contains 13 residues. The CDR3 protein is CASSEEWAMKQFF. The CDR3 coding sequence is TGTGCCAGCAGTGAAGAATGGGCAATGAAGCAGTTCTTC.

The chain carries TRBV10-3 and TRBJ2-7, with 10 bases identical to TRBD1. The CDR3 has 14 amino acids. The V gene end was trimmed by 9 bases and the J gene end by 1 base; junction bases not matched to a gene: 6. Germline CDR1 ENHRY, CDR2 SYGVKD. The CDR3 loop reads CAISGTGVSYEQYF. CDR3 bases: TGTGCCATTTCCGGGACAGGGGTTTCCTACGAGCAGTACTTC.

V is TRBV27 and J is TRBJ2-1; a possible D gene is TRBD2 (6 bases). The CDR3 runs to 13 residues. Trimming removed 1 base from V and 7 bases from J, with 8 bases in between. Germline V gene lookup returns CDR1 MNHEY and CDR2 SMNVEV (reference sequence). This CDR3 is CASSLYGGNEQFF. The CDR3 coding sequence is TGTGCCAGCAGTTTATACGGGGGAAATGAGCAGTTCTTC.

V and J are TRBV6-5 and TRBJ1-2; a weak D match, TRBD1 (5 bases). CDR3 length: 13 amino acids. V shed 4 bases and J shed 3 bases, with 9 bases lying between them. Germline V lookup: CDR1 MNHEY, CDR2 SVGAGI. This CDR3 is CASSLTAYYGYTF. CDR3 DNA sequence: TGTGCCAGCAGTTTGACAGCCTACTATGGCTACACCTTC.

This sequence joins TRBV7-9 and TRBJ1-2; the D gene is possibly TRBD1 (6 bases). The germline CDR1 and CDR2 sequences are SEHNR and FQNEAQ (reference sequence). The CDR3 totals 13 residues. V gave up 4 bases and J gave up 7 bases, with 13 bases separating them. The CDR3 coding sequence is TGTGCCAGCAGCTCACAGGGTTTCAGTGGCTACACCTTC. Protein sequence: CASSSQGFSGYTF.

The genes are TRBV19 and TRBJ2-7; D is possibly TRBD1 (5 bases). Germline CDR1 is LNHDA and CDR2 is SQIVND (reference sequence). The CDR3 loop spans 13 amino acids. The V end was cut by 5 bases, the J end by 2 bases, with 10 bases between. The CDR3 loop is CASSGHKAYEQYF. In DNA form, the CDR3 reads TGTGCCAGTAGTGGACACAAAGCCTACGAGCAGTACTTC.

The chain has TRBV7-8 and TRBJ2-1; 7 nucleotides agree with TRBD1. Germline trimming cut 4 bases from V and 10 bases from J; bases unmatched to any gene: 10. CDR3 length: 14 residues. Germline CDR1 and CDR2: SGHVS and FQNEAQ. CDR3: CASSWLEGAWEQFF. The CDR3 DNA reads TGTGCCAGCAGCTGGCTAGAGGGGGCGTGGGAGCAGTTCTTC.

J is TRBJ2-1 and V is TRBV25-1; D is unclear. This CDR3 contains 12 residues. Germline V lookup: CDR1 MGHDK, CDR2 SYGVNS. V was trimmed by 1 base and J by 12 bases, leaving 10 bases between them. The CDR3 DNA follows: TGTGCCAGCAGTGAATCCCTAGTACCGCAGTTCTTC. This sequence encodes CASSESLVPQFF.

This clone was seen a single time. The chain carries TRBV2 and TRBJ1-3; D not resolved. Trimming took off 7 bases at V and 5 bases at J, with 6 bases between the two ends. Per germline, CDR1 SNHLY and CDR2 FYNNEI. The CDR3 loop spans 11 amino acids. CDR3 bases: TGTGCCAGCACGGGGAGAAACACCATATATTTT. The encoded protein is CASTGRNTIYF. The full variable domain, with the rest looked up from reference TRBV2 and TRBJ1-3, is EPEVTQTPSHQVTQMGQEVILRCVPISNHLYFYWYRQILGQKVEFLVSFYNNEISEKSEIFDDQFSVERPDGSNFTLKIRSTKLEDSAMYFCASTGRNTIYFGEGSWLTVV.